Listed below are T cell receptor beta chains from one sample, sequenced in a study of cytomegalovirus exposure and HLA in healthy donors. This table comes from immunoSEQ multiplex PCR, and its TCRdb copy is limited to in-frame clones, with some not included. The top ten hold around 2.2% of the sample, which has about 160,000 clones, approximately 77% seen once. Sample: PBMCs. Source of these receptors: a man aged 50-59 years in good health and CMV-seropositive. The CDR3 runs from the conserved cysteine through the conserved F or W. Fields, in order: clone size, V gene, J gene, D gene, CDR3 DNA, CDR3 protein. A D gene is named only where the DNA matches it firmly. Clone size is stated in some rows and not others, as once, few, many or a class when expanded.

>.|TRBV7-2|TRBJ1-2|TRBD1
TGTGCCAGCAGCCTTAGGGATAGATCACAGGGGAAAGGCTATGGCTACACCTTC
CASSLRDRSQGKGYGYTF
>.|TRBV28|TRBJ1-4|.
TGTGCCAGCAGTCGGACAGCAACTAATGAAAAACTGTTTTTT
CASSRTATNEKLFF
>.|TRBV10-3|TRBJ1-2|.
TGTGCCATCAGGACTAGGGTTGACTATGGCTACACCTTC
CAIRTRVDYGYTF
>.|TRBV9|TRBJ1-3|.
TGTGCCAGCAGCGTAGGGGCCCCCCTCATGAAAAACACCATATATTTT
CASSVGAPLMKNTIYF
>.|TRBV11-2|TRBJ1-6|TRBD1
TGTGCCAGCAGCTTGGGACAGGGGGCTTCACCCCTCCACTTT
CASSLGQGASPLHF
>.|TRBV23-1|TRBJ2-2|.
TGCGCCAGCAGTCACCGGGGACACCTGAACACCGGGGAGCTGTTTTTT
CASSHRGHLNTGELFF
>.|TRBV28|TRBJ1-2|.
TGTGCCAGCAGGAATTCCAGGGATTTAGGCTACACCTTC
CASRNSRDLGYTF
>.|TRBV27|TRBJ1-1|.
TGTGCCAGCAGTTTTTGGGGAGGGGACACTGAAGCTTTCTTT
CASSFWGGDTEAFF
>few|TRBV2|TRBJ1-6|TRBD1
TGTGCCAGCACCGGACAGGGTGGTTCACCCCTCCACTTT
CASTGQGGSPLHF
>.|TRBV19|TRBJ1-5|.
TGTGCCAGTAGCGACTATAGCAATCAGCCCCAGCATTTT
CASSDYSNQPQHF
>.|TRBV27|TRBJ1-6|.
TGTGCCAGCAGTTCCCTCCCCGGGGATTCACCCCTCCACTTT
CASSSLPGDSPLHF
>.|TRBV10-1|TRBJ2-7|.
TGCGCCAGCAGTGGGGGAGGCGAGCAGTACTTC
CASSGGGEQYF
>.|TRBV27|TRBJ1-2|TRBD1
TGTGCCAGCGCCGGACAGGGGGCAGATGGCTACACCTTC
CASAGQGADGYTF
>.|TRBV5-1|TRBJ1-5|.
TGCGCCAGCAGCCTGGGGGGGGTAGGCCAGCCCCAGCATTTT
CASSLGGVGQPQHF
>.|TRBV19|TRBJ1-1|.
TGTGCCAGTAGCGGACTAACGAGGAACACTGAAGCTTTCTTT
CASSGLTRNTEAFF
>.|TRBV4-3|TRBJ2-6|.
TGCGCCAGCAGCCAAGATATCTCAGGGGCGATGCGCTCTGGGGCCAACGTCCTGACTTTC
CASSQDISGAMRSGANVLTF
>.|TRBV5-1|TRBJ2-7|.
TGCGCCAGCAGCTCCCCTTCCTCCTACGAGCAGTACTTC
CASSSPSSYEQYF
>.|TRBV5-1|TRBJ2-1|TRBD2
TGCGCCAGCAGCCTGAGCCCCCTAGCGGCCTCCTACAATGAGCAGTTCTTC
CASSLSPLAASYNEQFF
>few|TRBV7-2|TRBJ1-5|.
TGTGCCAGCAGCTTAGCGTGGGCCGGTCAGCCCCAGCATTTT
CASSLAWAGQPQHF
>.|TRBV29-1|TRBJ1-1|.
TGCAGCGTCCCTGGCCCCCGGGGGAACACTGAAGCTTTCTTT
CSVPGPRGNTEAFF
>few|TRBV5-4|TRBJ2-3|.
TGTGCCAGCAGCTTTTCCAGCGCCGGCACAGATACGCAGTATTTT
CASSFSSAGTDTQYF
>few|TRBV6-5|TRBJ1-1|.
TGTGCCAGCAGCCGACCGACAAGTTTGGACACTGAAGCTTTCTTT
CASSRPTSLDTEAFF
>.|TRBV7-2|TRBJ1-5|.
TGTGCCAGCAGCTTAGCGTCAGGGCGGTTTAATCAGCCCCAGCATTTT
CASSLASGRFNQPQHF
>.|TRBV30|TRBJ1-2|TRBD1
TGTGCCTGGATGCCACAGGGGGCGCGGGGCTACACCTTC
CAWMPQGARGYTF
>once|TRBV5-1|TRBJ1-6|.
TGCGCCAGCAGCGAGCGGACAGTTGGGTCTAATTCACCCCTCCACTTT
CASSERTVGSNSPLHF
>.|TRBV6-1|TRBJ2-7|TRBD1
TGTGCCAGTAGGCCGACAGGGCCCTACGAGCAGTACTTC
CASRPTGPYEQYF
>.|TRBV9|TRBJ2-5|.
TGTGCCAGCAGCGTAGGGTCTAGAAGCGAGGAGACCCAGTACTTC
CASSVGSRSEETQYF
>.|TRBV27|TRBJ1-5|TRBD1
TGTGCCAGCAGTACTACCCTGACAGGGAGCAATCAGCCCCAGCATTTT
CASSTTLTGSNQPQHF
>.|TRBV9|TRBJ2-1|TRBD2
TGTGCCAGCACTCCCAGACTAGCGGACAATGAGCAGTTCTTC
CASTPRLADNEQFF
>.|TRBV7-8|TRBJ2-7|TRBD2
TGTGCCAGCAGCTTGGGCGGGGGGGCCTCCTACGAGCAGTACTTC
CASSLGGGASYEQYF
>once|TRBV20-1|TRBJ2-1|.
TGCAGTGCATCAACTAGTAATGAGCAGTTCTTC
CSASTSNEQFF
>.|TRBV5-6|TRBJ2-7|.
TGTGCCAGCAGCTTGGCGGCGGGGGCGGGCGAGCAGTACTTC
CASSLAAGAGEQYF
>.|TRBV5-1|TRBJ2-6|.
TGCGCCAGCAGGGGGGGAGGCGGAAGCTCTGGGGCCAACGTCCTGACTTTC
CASRGGGGSSGANVLTF
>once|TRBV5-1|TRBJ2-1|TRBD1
TGCGCCAGCAGAACAGGGGCGGTTGGCGATGAGCAGTTCTTC
CASRTGAVGDEQFF
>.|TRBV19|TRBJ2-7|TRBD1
TGTGCCAGTAGTTCGAGGACAGGGGGGGAACAGTACTTC
CASSSRTGGEQYF
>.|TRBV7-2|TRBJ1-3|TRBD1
TGTGCCAGCAGCCGCGGGACAGGGGCTGGAAACACCATATATTTT
CASSRGTGAGNTIYF
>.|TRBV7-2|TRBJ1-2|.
TGTGCCAGCAGCGTGACACGGCTTGGCTATGGCTACACCTTC
CASSVTRLGYGYTF